These T cell receptor beta chains were read from a single sample in a study of blood T cell repertoires in COVID-19. The repertoire was sequenced with immunoSEQ multiplex PCR; TCRdb's copy has only in-frame clones and lacks some. Of 200,000 or so clones listed, around 89% are singletons. The sample comprised peripheral blood. All receptors derive from an older man with acute or convalescent COVID-19. The CDR3 runs from the conserved cysteine through the conserved F or W. D genes are given only for firm matches. Size tells how often a clone was seen (once, few, many) or the class of an expanded clone, and some rows leave it out.

clone size: -
J gene: TRBJ2-7
V gene: TRBV18
D gene: -
CDR3 DNA: TGTGCCAGCTCGCCTAGCCTCAGCTACGAGCAGTACTTC
CDR3 protein: CASSPSLSYEQYF

clone size: -
J gene: TRBJ2-3
V gene: TRBV19
D gene: -
CDR3 DNA: TGTGCCAGTAGTCCCGACGTCGCAGACAGGGCGGGAACAGATACGCAGTATTTT
CDR3 protein: CASSPDVADRAGTDTQYF

clone size: -
J gene: TRBJ1-2
V gene: TRBV5-4
D gene: TRBD1
CDR3 DNA: TGTGCCAGCAGCGCACCTCCAGGGGGGACTTATAACTATGGCTACACCTTC
CDR3 protein: CASSAPPGGTYNYGYTF

clone size: once
J gene: TRBJ2-2
V gene: TRBV18
D gene: -
CDR3 DNA: TGTGCCAGCTCACCACTTAGGAACACCGGGGAGCTGTTTTTT
CDR3 protein: CASSPLRNTGELFF

clone size: -
J gene: TRBJ1-1
V gene: TRBV5-1
D gene: -
CDR3 DNA: TGCGCCAGCAGCCCAAGACAGGACGGTGAAGCTTTCTTT
CDR3 protein: CASSPRQDGEAFF

clone size: -
J gene: TRBJ2-5
V gene: TRBV4-2
D gene: -
CDR3 DNA: TGTGCCAGCAGCCACAGCGCCATAAAAGAGACCCAGTACTTC
CDR3 protein: CASSHSAIKETQYF

clone size: -
J gene: TRBJ2-7
V gene: TRBV6-5
D gene: TRBD1
CDR3 DNA: TGTGCCAGCAGTTTACTAACAGGGGCTGGCTCCTACGAGCAGTACTTC
CDR3 protein: CASSLLTGAGSYEQYF

clone size: -
J gene: TRBJ2-2
V gene: TRBV19
D gene: -
CDR3 DNA: TGTGCCAGTAGTTTTGGGGGGACGAGGAACACCGGGGAGCTGTTTTTT
CDR3 protein: CASSFGGTRNTGELFF

clone size: -
J gene: TRBJ1-1
V gene: TRBV2
D gene: -
CDR3 DNA: TGTGCCAGCGGGGGGGGAAGAAGCACTGAAGCTTTCTTT
CDR3 protein: CASGGGRSTEAFF

clone size: -
J gene: TRBJ1-4
V gene: TRBV5-8
D gene: TRBD1
CDR3 DNA: TGTGCCAGCAGCTTTCCAGGGGGTAATGAAAAACTGTTTTTT
CDR3 protein: CASSFPGGNEKLFF

clone size: once
J gene: TRBJ1-2
V gene: TRBV3-1/TRBV3-2
D gene: -
CDR3 DNA: TGTGCCAGCAGTCACTCGGAGGTCTATGGCTACACCTTC
CDR3 protein: CASSHSEVYGYTF

clone size: -
J gene: TRBJ2-4
V gene: TRBV15
D gene: -
CDR3 DNA: TGTGCCACCAGCCCAGAGCGGGTCAACATTCAGTACTTC
CDR3 protein: CATSPERVNIQYF

clone size: -
J gene: TRBJ2-7
V gene: TRBV7-2
D gene: -
CDR3 DNA: TGTGCCAGCAGCTTATATCCTAGCTCGGCCTACGAGCAGTACTTC
CDR3 protein: CASSLYPSSAYEQYF

clone size: -
J gene: TRBJ2-7
V gene: TRBV5-1
D gene: -
CDR3 DNA: TGCGCCAGCAGCCTTAGCCGGACACGATCCTACGAGCAGTACTTC
CDR3 protein: CASSLSRTRSYEQYF

clone size: -
J gene: TRBJ2-7
V gene: TRBV7-8
D gene: TRBD2
CDR3 DNA: TGTGCCAGCAGCTTAGTGGTAGCGGGAGTTAAAGAGCAGTACTTC
CDR3 protein: CASSLVVAGVKEQYF

clone size: once
J gene: TRBJ1-1
V gene: TRBV20-1
D gene: -
CDR3 DNA: TGCAGTGCTAGAGAACTGGTTCGAGCTTTCTTT
CDR3 protein: CSARELVRAFF

clone size: many
J gene: TRBJ1-5
V gene: TRBV4-2
D gene: -
CDR3 DNA: TGTGCCAGCAGCCAAGATCTAGGTCAGCCCCAGCATTTT
CDR3 protein: CASSQDLGQPQHF

clone size: -
J gene: TRBJ2-1
V gene: TRBV24-1
D gene: -
CDR3 DNA: TGTGCCACCAGCTCGAGCGGCGAATTCGACAATGAGCAGTTCTTC
CDR3 protein: CATSSSGEFDNEQFF

clone size: -
J gene: TRBJ2-6
V gene: TRBV25-1
D gene: -
CDR3 DNA: TGTGCCAGCAGTGATGACAGGTCTGGGGCCAACGTCCTGACTTTC
CDR3 protein: CASSDDRSGANVLTF

clone size: few
J gene: TRBJ2-5
V gene: TRBV5-6
D gene: TRBD1
CDR3 DNA: TGTGCCAGCAGCTTGGGAAGGGGGCTCGAGACCCAGTACTTC
CDR3 protein: CASSLGRGLETQYF

clone size: -
J gene: TRBJ1-2
V gene: TRBV4-2
D gene: TRBD1
CDR3 DNA: TGTGCCAGCAGCCAAGGCACTGGGACAGGCTATGGCTACACCTTC
CDR3 protein: CASSQGTGTGYGYTF

clone size: -
J gene: TRBJ1-1
V gene: TRBV4-2
D gene: -
CDR3 DNA: TGTGCCAGCAGCCAAGATCGGTCGAACACTGAAGCTTTCTTT
CDR3 protein: CASSQDRSNTEAFF

clone size: -
J gene: TRBJ1-2
V gene: TRBV4-2
D gene: TRBD1
CDR3 DNA: TGTGCCAGCAGCCAAGGGTCACAGGGGGCCAACTATGGCTACACCTTC
CDR3 protein: CASSQGSQGANYGYTF

clone size: -
J gene: TRBJ2-3
V gene: TRBV18
D gene: TRBD2
CDR3 DNA: TGTGCCAGCTCAATTACTAGCGGGAGAAAGTCAGATACGCAGTATTTT
CDR3 protein: CASSITSGRKSDTQYF

clone size: -
J gene: TRBJ1-4
V gene: TRBV30
D gene: -
CDR3 DNA: TGTGCCTGGAGTTCAGGCTTAAGGAGGAAACTGTTTTTT
CDR3 protein: CAWSSGLRRKLFF

clone size: -
J gene: TRBJ1-1
V gene: TRBV12-5
D gene: TRBD1
CDR3 DNA: TGTGCTAGTGGCCACACAGGGGGTTCCTCTGAAGCTTTCTTT
CDR3 protein: CASGHTGGSSEAFF